Each of the 19 T cell receptor beta chains below was sequenced from the same sample in a study of blood T cell repertoires in COVID-19. Profiled with immunoSEQ multiplex PCR; TCRdb holds only in-frame clones, not every one. The repertoire holds 200,000 to 250,000 clones, 84% seen once, with around 9.5% in the top ten. The specimen sequenced was peripheral blood. These receptors all stem from a man aged 50 to 60 with active or convalescent COVID-19.

This clone was recorded once. The V call is TRBV7-9, the J call TRBJ2-1; 13 nucleotides align to TRBD2. The CDR3 contains 15 residues. The J segment lost 2 bases and the V segment lost 6 bases, leaving 1 base of the junction unmatched. The germline gives CDR1 SEHNR, CDR2 FQNEAQ (reference sequence). The DNA for the CDR3 is TGTGCCAGCAGACTAGCGGGAGGGCCCTACAATGAGCAGTTCTTC. This codes for CASRLAGGPYNEQFF.

The chain recombines TRBV7-3 with TRBJ2-3; 7 bases map to TRBD2. The CDR3 runs 16 residues. The V and J ends lost 3 bases and 2 bases, in that order; junction bases with no gene match: 8. Germline V gene data show CDR1 as SGHTA and CDR2 as FQGTGA. The CDR3: CASSLAGGGSTDTQYF. The CDR3 region has the DNA TGTGCCAGCAGCTTGGCGGGCGGGGGATCCACAGATACGCAGTATTTT. The full variable domain, with the rest looked up from reference TRBV7-3 and TRBJ2-3, is GAGVSQTPSNKVTEKGKYVELRCDPISGHTALYWYRQSLGQGPEFLIYFQGTGAADDSGLPNDRFFAVRPEGSVSTLKIQRTERGDSAVYLCASSLAGGGSTDTQYFGPGTRLTVL.

This clone was counted between two and nine times. The chain links TRBV5-1 to TRBJ2-7; TRBD2 might be the D (6 bases). V was cut by 4 bases and J by 0 bases, with 20 bases left in between. Germline V gene sequence: CDR1 SGHRS, CDR2 YFSETQ. This CDR3 contains 17 residues. The CDR3 DNA reads as TGCGCCAGCAGCCGAGGGACGGGACTCTCCAACTCCTACGAGCAGTACTTC. Amino acids: CASSRGTGLSNSYEQYF.

The rearrangement links TRBV18 to TRBJ2-3, with a possible D match to TRBD1 (5 bases). CDR1 is KGHSH, CDR2 LQKENI, per germline. V was shortened by 3 bases and J by 8 bases, with 18 bases between the two germline ends. The CDR3 sequence is 15 residues long. The CDR3 region has the DNA TGTGCCAGCTCACCCGATTCGAATCATCAGGGTACGCAGTATTTT. Protein sequence: CASSPDSNHQGTQYF. Full variable domain (outside the CDR3, taken from reference TRBV18 and TRBJ2-3): NAGVMQNPRHLVRRRGQEARLRCSPMKGHSHVYWYRQLPEEGLKFMVYLQKENIIDESGMPKERFSAEFPKEGPSILRIQQVVRGDSAAYFCASSPDSNHQGTQYFGPGTRLTVL.

This clone appeared many times. Other DNA sequences within the sample encode an identical CDR3. This chain links TRBV7-9 with TRBJ2-7; tentative D call: TRBD2 (5 bases). Trimming left V 5 bases short and J 2 bases short, with 13 bases between. The CDR3 sequence is 14 residues long. Germline V gene sequence: CDR1 SEHNR, CDR2 FQNEAQ (reference sequence). CDR3 coding DNA: TGTGCCAGCAGCCTCACCGGGGTTACCTACGAGCAGTACGTC. This translates into CASSLTGVTYEQYV.

This clone was seen a few times. The chain employs TRBV6-2 or TRBV6-3 and TRBJ1-5, with TRBD1 identical over 9 bases. V gave up 2 bases and J gave up 1 base; unmatched junction bases: 12. This CDR3 is built from 19 residues. Per germline, CDR1 MNHEY and CDR2 SVGEGT. The CDR3 DNA is TGTGCCAGCAGTTACAACAGGGACAGGGAATTAAGAAGCAATCAGCCCCAGCATTTT. Protein: CASSYNRDRELRSNQPQHF.

CDR3 DNA sequence: TGTGCCAGCAGCTTGGGTAACAACAGGGACGGGGAGACCCAGTACTTC. Protein sequence: CASSLGNNRDGETQYF. This sequence joins TRBV5-6 and TRBJ2-5; a weak D match, TRBD1 (6 bases). Germline CDR1 SGHDT, CDR2 YYEEEE. The CDR3 runs to 16 residues. V shed 0 bases and J shed 5 bases, with 17 bases lying between them.

The gene calls are TRBV20-1 and TRBJ1-1; D is perhaps TRBD1 (6 bases). V dropped 3 bases and J dropped 5 bases, with 10 bases sitting between them. The length of the CDR3 is 12 residues. Germline V gene sequence: CDR1 DFQATT, CDR2 SNEGSKA (reference sequence). This CDR3 reads CSASTQGTEAFF. The CDR3 coding sequence is TGCAGTGCTAGTACCCAGGGGACTGAAGCTTTCTTT.

V and J are TRBV15 and TRBJ2-3; D is unresolved. The CDR3 covers 14 residues. The V end was cut by 3 bases, the J end by 3 bases, with 10 bases between. CDR1 is LNHNV, CDR2 YYDKDF, per germline (reference sequence). This CDR3 is CATSSEVGTDTQYF. The CDR3 region has the DNA TGTGCCACCAGCAGCGAGGTCGGAACAGATACGCAGTATTTT.

The rearrangement uses TRBV6-5 and TRBJ2-2; TRBD1 matches 10 bases. The germline gives CDR1 MNHEY, CDR2 SVGAGI. V gave up 2 bases and J gave up 7 bases; unmatched junction bases: 7. This CDR3 spans 16 amino acids. In nucleotides, the CDR3 is TGTGCCAGCAGTTACCATCGGGACAGGGGAAGCGGGGAGCTGTTTTTT. Protein: CASSYHRDRGSGELFF.

The gene calls are TRBV19 and TRBJ1-2, with TRBD1 matching over 8 bases. CDR3 length: 12 amino acids. From germline, CDR1 is LNHDA and CDR2 SQIVND (reference sequence). V lost 9 bases and J lost 6; bases outside the gene matches: 6. The CDR3 is CASGTGTDGYTF. DNA for the CDR3: TGTGCCAGCGGGACAGGTACTGATGGCTACACCTTC. The entire variable domain, with the rest obtained from reference TRBV19 and TRBJ1-2, is as follows: DGGITQSPKYLFRKEGQNVTLSCEQNLNHDAMYWYRQDPGQGLRLIYYSQIVNDFQKGDIAEGYSVSREKKESFPLTVTSAQKNPTAFYLCASGTGTDGYTFGSGTRLTVV.

The V and J genes are TRBV11-3 and TRBJ1-6; a weak D match, TRBD1 (5 bases). This CDR3 has 15 residues. Between the trimmed V and J ends, which lost 3 bases and 7 bases, there was a span of 13 bases. Germline lookup yields CDR1 SGHNT and CDR2 YENEEA. The CDR3 sequence: CASSFLGRTNSPLHF. The CDR3 bases are TGTGCCAGCAGCTTTTTAGGCAGGACAAATTCACCCCTCCACTTT.

The V gene is TRBV28, the J gene TRBJ2-1; D might be TRBD2 (5 bases). V lost 1 base, J lost 8 bases, and 12 bases lay in between. This CDR3 has 14 amino acids. Per germline, CDR1 MDHEN and CDR2 SYDVKM. CDR3 bases: TGTGCCAGCAGTTTATTGGCCGGGGTCGATGAGCAGTTCTTC. This sequence encodes CASSLLAGVDEQFF.

V and J are TRBV5-1 and TRBJ2-5; 9 nucleotides line up with TRBD2. CDR1 is SGHRS, CDR2 YFSETQ, per germline. The CDR3 is 15 residues long. V lost 4 bases to trimming and J lost 5 bases; unmatched junction nucleotides: 9. This chain's CDR3 is CASSGSGSTWETQYF. CDR3 nucleotides: TGCGCCAGCAGCGGTAGCGGGAGCACTTGGGAGACCCAGTACTTC.

This chain links TRBV2 with TRBJ1-2, with D tentatively TRBD1 (5 bases). Germline lookup yields CDR1 SNHLY and CDR2 FYNNEI. CDR3 length equals 14 residues. The V gene lost 3 bases and the J gene lost 7 bases, with 15 bases spanning the gap. CDR3 in amino acids: CASSEVFRAGGYTF. In DNA form, the CDR3 reads TGTGCCAGCAGTGAGGTTTTCAGGGCTGGTGGCTACACCTTC.

This clone occurred once. DNA for the CDR3: TGTGCCAGCAGTTATCACTCTTCTCCCCAGCCCCAGCATTTT. Protein product: CASSYHSSPQPQHF. The rearrangement links TRBV6-2 or TRBV6-3 to TRBJ1-5; D gene unclear. The CDR3 extends over 14 amino acids. Germline lookup yields CDR1 MNHEY and CDR2 SVGEGT. With 3 bases removed from V and 7 bases from J, the gap between germline ends came to 13 bases.

The V gene is TRBV27, the J gene TRBJ1-4, with 7 bases that match TRBD1. Germline values: CDR1 MNHEY, CDR2 SMNVEV (reference sequence). This CDR3 is 14 amino acids long. The V gene end was trimmed by 4 bases and the J gene end by 3 bases; junction bases not matched to a gene: 2. The CDR3 DNA sequence: TGTGCCAGCAGTTCGGACAGGTCTAATGAAAAACTGTTTTTT. Protein product: CASSSDRSNEKLFF.

The rearrangement uses TRBV7-9 and TRBJ2-3; the match to TRBD2 covers 9 bases. CDR1 is SEHNR and CDR2 is FQNEAQ in the germline V gene (reference sequence). The CDR3 runs 16 residues. Germline trimming cut 8 bases from V and 2 bases from J; bases unmatched to any gene: 11. CDR3 residues: CASAEGWGLATDTQYF. The CDR3 bases are TGTGCCAGCGCCGAGGGATGGGGACTAGCCACAGATACGCAGTATTTT.

The chain carries TRBV5-4 and TRBJ2-7, with TRBD1 identical over 7 bases. V was clipped by 4 bases and J by 7 bases; unmatched bases: 14. The germline V gene encodes CDR1 SGHNT and CDR2 YYREEE (reference sequence). This CDR3 has 15 residues. CDR3 sequence reads: CASSERLDRVREQYV. CDR3 bases: TGTGCCAGCAGCGAAAGGTTAGACAGGGTGCGGGAGCAGTACGTC.